This T cell receptor (beta chain) is from a study of CD8+ T cells in alopecia areata. Across the study: Treated patients were given 5 to 10 mg oral tofacitinib twice daily.

CDR3 length: 14 amino acids. Trimming left V 0 bases short and J 1 base short, with 7 bases between. Germline V gene lookup returns CDR1 MGHRA and CDR2 YSYEKL. This clone was counted a few times. Other DNA sequences in the sample encode the same CDR3. cDNA reverse transcribed from extracted RNA served as the sequencing template. Assay: immunoSEQ multiplex PCR; the TCRdb copy retains only in-frame clones and omits some. The table includes 80,000 to 95,000 clones, 44% detected once. As to treatment: oral pan-JAK inhibitor, 5-10 mg twice daily. The gene calls are TRBV4-1 and TRBJ2-7, with a weak D call TRBD1 (5 bases). Sequencing used CD8+ T cells sorted from blood, obtained at week 24, from a patient treated with tofacitinib. This TCR derives from a human donor with alopecia areata. CDR3: CASSQDSGSYEQYF. CDR3 bases: TGCGCCAGCAGCCAAGATTCAGGGTCCTACGAGCAGTACTTC.